The clone carrying this T cell receptor beta chain was picked up many times. This specimen comes from a study of neurological immune-mediated disorders. The V gene end was trimmed by 1 base and the J gene end by 4 bases; junction bases not matched to a gene: 8. Per the germline V gene, CDR1 is LGHDT and CDR2 is YNNKEL (reference sequence). The CDR3 spans 16 residues. Time point: longitudinal time-point 1 (baseline). TCRdb ran MiXCR on the 5' RACE reads and lists one entry per CDR3 protein. The profile shows tens of thousands of distinct CDR3 sequences, approximately 14% of them singletons. V is TRBV3-1 and J is TRBJ2-7; 9 positions match TRBD2. Sequencing was carried out using PBMCs. This receptor was taken from a female donor with HTLV-1-associated myelopathy (HAM/TSP). This CDR3 is CASSQAAGGWKYEQYF. The DNA for the CDR3 is TGTGCCAGCAGCCAAGCGGCGGGGGGGTGGAAGTACGAGCAGTACTTC.